This TCR beta chain is drawn from a study of blood T cell repertoires in COVID-19. The overall study: PBMCs, B-cell-depleted T cells, or T cells provided the cDNA or gDNA that made up the material.

Trimming at V came to 3 bases and at J to 5 bases, leaving 8 bases not matched to a gene. This CDR3 has 16 amino acids. Germline CDR1 reads SGHDN; CDR2 reads FVKESK. The data were produced by immunoSEQ multiplex PCR, yet TCRdb's version contains in-frame clones alone and is incomplete. This sample has fewer than 250,000 clones, with approximately 88% found just once. Material: PBMCs or T cells enriched from blood (not recorded which). The clonotype originates from a woman aged 25 to 39 who had been exposed to COVID-19. The chain carries TRBV14 and TRBJ2-3; TRBD2 aligns across 10 bases. CDR3 coding DNA: TGTGCCAGCAGCCAGGGGCTAGCGGGAGTTCGAGATACGCAGTATTTT. It yields the protein CASSQGLAGVRDTQYF.